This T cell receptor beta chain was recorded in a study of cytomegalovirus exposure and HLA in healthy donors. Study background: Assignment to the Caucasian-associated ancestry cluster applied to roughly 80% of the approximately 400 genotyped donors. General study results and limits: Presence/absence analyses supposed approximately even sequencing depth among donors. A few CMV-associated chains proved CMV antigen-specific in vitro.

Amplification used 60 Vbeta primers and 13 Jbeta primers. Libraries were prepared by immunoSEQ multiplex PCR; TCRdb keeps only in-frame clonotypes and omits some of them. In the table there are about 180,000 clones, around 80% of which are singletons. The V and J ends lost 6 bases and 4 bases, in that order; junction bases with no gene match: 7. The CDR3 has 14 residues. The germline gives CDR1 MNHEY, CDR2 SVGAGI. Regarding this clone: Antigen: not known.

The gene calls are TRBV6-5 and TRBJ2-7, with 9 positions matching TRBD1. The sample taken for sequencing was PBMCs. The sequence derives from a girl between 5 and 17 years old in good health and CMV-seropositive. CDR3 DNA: TGTGCCAGCAGGCCCGGGACAGGGTTTTACGAGCAGTACTTC. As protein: CASRPGTGFYEQYF.